The T cell receptor beta chain described here comes from a study of shared clonotypes between healthy human individuals (dated by TCRdb to 2020 to 2022). Concerning the study at large: A couple of women and a few men aged 18 to 49 years were included in the cohort. To increase sequencing depth and limit assay-specific biases, different laboratories used diverse techniques to prepare libraries and sequence TCR repertoires. Between about 0.85 and 9.5 billion PBMCs per donor were obtained by leukapheresis. To estimate repertoire size and how much clonotype sharing occurs between individuals, the study deeply sequenced the blood TCR repertoires of 5 or 6 healthy adults. For each donor, three plates each were used for CD4 naive and CD4 memory, two plates were used for CD8 naive, and one plate was used for CD8 memory.

Sequences SGHTA (CDR1) and FQGNSA (CDR2) are obtained from the germline V gene. From the cysteine up to the phenylalanine, the CDR3 has a length of 15 residues. CDR3 DNA is the only sequence kept; it has 45 bases, read in frame from the first base. After removal of 1 base from V and 3 bases from J, the junction retains 3 bases not matched to a gene. Using the deep immunoSEQ assay, multiplex PCR amplified TCR CDR3 regions from genomic DNA. Extracted genomic DNA from each cell subset was spread evenly across all wells of several immunoSEQ 96-well plates, with each plate serving as a replicate. For sorted subsets, about 220 ng of genomic DNA, equivalent to around 29,000 T cell genomes, went into each replicate PCR. The purified libraries were quantified using a Qubit 3.0 fluorometer, sized with a Bioanalyzer 2100, and then quantified again using the KAPA Library Quantification kit. Every immunoSEQ 96-well plate was sequenced on a separate single-read 150-cycle Illumina NextSeq 550 flow cell. In the original analysis: Because the immunoSEQ output held only junctional sequences and lacked quality scores, the filtering could not match the filtering applied to full-length reads. To assign V/J genes and CDR3, sequences were annotated using PyIR, a Python wrapper for IgBLAST v1.9, with IMGT germline references. Reads were filtered out if the reads had weak V/J assignments (E-value above 1e-6), no CDR3, stop codons, out-of-frame junctions, or ambiguous translated residues. V3J clonotypes were defined as sequences sharing the same inferred V gene, J gene, and CDR3 amino acid sequence. To compute the percentage overlap between repertoires, the number of shared unique clonotypes was divided by the size of the smaller repertoire. Three approaches were used to assess repertoire richness: RTK rarefaction, the Chao1 estimator, and Recon v2.1 estimates of unobserved clonotypes. For all TCRbeta clonotypes obtained by the gDNA method from a few donors, generation probabilities were computed with OLGA. The clones in this table, taken by TCRdb from immuneACCESS, are in-frame only. Not every clone is retained; where verified, under half of the shortfall comes from an unresolved V gene, and the cause of the rest is unknown. V, J and clone size are those of that table, while D and trimming were read from the DNA. The sample profile shows under 850,000 clones; roughly two thirds of them were found once. Less than 2% of the sample goes to the ten largest clones.

Details on this clone: Its antigen is unknown. No much larger clone is present one base from it, and per-base qualities are unavailable.

What the study reported, not specific to this receptor: Clonotypes shared by all four sorted-subset donors showed higher generation probabilities than non-shared clonotypes. Across four donors, approximately 4.9% of naive CD4, approximately 3.6% of naive CD8, approximately 2.5% of memory CD4, and approximately 0.4% of memory CD8 clonotypes were shared. Estimated clonotype richness was generally larger for naive than for memory subsets. Pairwise subsampling indicated that sequencing depth was expected to affect the degree of clonotype sharing among donors. Rarefaction of sorted-subset datasets indicated incomplete sequencing despite the large sequencing depth. Because the study included only a small number of donors, the genetic and exposure-history diversity represented was limited. Sampling was restricted to blood, and TCR repertoires in tissues likely differ from the TCR repertoires found in blood.

Donors were healthy HIV-negative adults with no recently reported acute infections or vaccinations. All donors were Caucasian adults living in Nashville, Tennessee, USA. CD4+ T cells were enriched by magnetic negative selection, after which naive cells were positively selected on CD45RA and the negative fraction was taken as the memory subset. Blood was obtained by leukapheresis, after which PBMCs were separated by Ficoll-Histopaque density gradient centrifugation and cryopreserved in liquid nitrogen vapor phase. Analytical flow cytometry was used to check the purity and quantity of each magnetically sorted T cell population. Genomic DNA was isolated from each sorted fraction and quantified by UV absorbance on a Nanodrop 2000c.

The chain is encoded by TRBV7-2 joined to TRBJ2-1, with 7 central nucleotides matching TRBD2. This TCR came from a woman aged 25 to 39 in good health. The specimen sequenced was memory CD4+ T cells sorted from blood. The cell subset or site label of this sample denotes: CD45RA-negative fraction. The nucleotide sequence reads TGTGCCAGCAGCTTAGAGGGCGGGAGCTACAATGAGCAGTTCTTC. The translation is CASSLEGGSYNEQFF. With the portions outside the CDR3 filled from the reference TRBV7-2 and TRBJ2-1 genes, the complete variable region becomes GAGVSQSPSNKVTEKGKDVELRCDPISGHTALYWYRQSLGQGLEFLIYFQGNSAPDKSGLPSDRFSAERTGGSVSTLTIQRTQQEDSAVYLCASSLEGGSYNEQFFGPGTRLTVL.